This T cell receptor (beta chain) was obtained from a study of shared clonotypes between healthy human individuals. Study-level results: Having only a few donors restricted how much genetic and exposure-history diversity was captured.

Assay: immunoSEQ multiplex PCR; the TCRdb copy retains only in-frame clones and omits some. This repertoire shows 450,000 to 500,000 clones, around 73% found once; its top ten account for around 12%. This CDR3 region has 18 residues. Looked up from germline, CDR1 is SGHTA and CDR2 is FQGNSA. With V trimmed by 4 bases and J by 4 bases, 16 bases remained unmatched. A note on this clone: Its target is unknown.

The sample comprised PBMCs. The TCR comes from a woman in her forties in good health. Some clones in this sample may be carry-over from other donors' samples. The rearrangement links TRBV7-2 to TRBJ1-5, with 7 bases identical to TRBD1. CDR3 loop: CASSYRPPGQTINQPQHF. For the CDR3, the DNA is TGTGCCAGCAGCTACCGACCGCCGGGACAGACTATTAATCAGCCCCAGCATTTT.